These T cell receptor beta chains were read from a single sample in a study of cytomegalovirus exposure and HLA in healthy donors. Sequencing used immunoSEQ multiplex PCR; TCRdb keeps in-frame clones, though not all of them. The table has 150,000 or so clones, approximately 80% seen once; the top ten hold roughly 10%. Sequenced input: PBMCs. These receptor sequences come from a man younger than 35 in good health and CMV-seropositive. Each CDR3 is given with its conserved first and last residue. A D gene is named only where the DNA matches it firmly. For some rows the clone size is stated as once, few or many, or as a class when expanded; others skip it.

CASSPRQGRATEAFF TGCGCCAGCAGCCCCAGACAGGGCAGGGCCACTGAAGCTTTCTTT TRBJ1-1 - TRBV4-1 TRBD1
CASSQTQGEEAFF TGCGCCAGCAGCCAAACTCAGGGGGAAGAAGCTTTCTTT TRBJ1-1 few TRBV4-1 TRBD1
CASSIGLAYEQYF TGTGCCAGCAGTATCGGACTTGCCTACGAGCAGTACTTC TRBJ2-7 few TRBV6-6 -
CASSPSGGVYEQYF TGTGCCAGTAGCCCTAGTGGGGGGGTCTACGAGCAGTACTTC TRBJ2-7 - TRBV19 TRBD2
CASSDGAEPNTGELFF TGCGCCAGCAGTGATGGGGCTGAACCGAACACCGGGGAGCTGTTTTTT TRBJ2-2 - TRBV10-2 -
CASSFFGWGRNEQFF TGTGCCAGCAGCTTCTTCGGGTGGGGGAGGAATGAGCAGTTCTTC TRBJ2-1 - TRBV5-5 -
CASSPGQGFYEQYF TGTGCCAGCAGCCCGGGACAGGGGTTCTACGAGCAGTACTTC TRBJ2-7 - TRBV7-8 TRBD1
CASSIEGGRQPQHF TGTGCCAGTAGTATAGAAGGAGGACGTCAGCCCCAGCATTTT TRBJ1-5 - TRBV19 -
CASSSPGAGRLTDTQYF TGTGCCAGCAGCTCCCCTGGAGCGGGACGGTTAACAGATACGCAGTATTTT TRBJ2-3 - TRBV28 TRBD2
CAWSVLPGAYEQYF TGTGCCTGGAGTGTACTACCGGGGGCCTACGAGCAGTACTTC TRBJ2-7 few TRBV30 -
CASSQPQRSGTRYEQYF TGTGCCAGCAGCCAACCTCAGAGATCCGGGACTCGCTACGAGCAGTACTTC TRBJ2-7 - TRBV4-2 -
CASSPARGWGQPQHF TGTGCCAGCAGTCCCGCCCGGGGGTGGGGACAGCCCCAGCATTTT TRBJ1-5 once TRBV28 -
CASRRGTSPLTDTQYF TGTGCCAGCAGGCGTGGGACTAGTCCCCTCACAGATACGCAGTATTTT TRBJ2-3 - TRBV2 TRBD2
CASSITGTGEETQYF TGTGCCAGCAGTATTACCGGGACAGGGGAAGAGACCCAGTACTTC TRBJ2-5 - TRBV6-6 TRBD1
CASSPEGQETQYF TGCGCCAGCAGCCCCGAGGGTCAGGAGACCCAGTACTTC TRBJ2-5 - TRBV4-3 -
CASSSTGTYAVEEQFF TGTGCCAGCAGCTCAACCGGGACATACGCTGTGGAGGAGCAGTTCTTC TRBJ2-1 once TRBV7-9 -
CASSLSHSSYEQYF TGTGCCAGCAGCTTATCACACAGCTCCTACGAGCAGTACTTC TRBJ2-7 - TRBV5-6 -
CASSPVGRRQGIGAGSEAFF TGCGCCAGCAGCCCGGTTGGTCGGCGACAGGGGATAGGAGCTGGGTCTGAAGCTTTCTTT TRBJ1-1 once TRBV5-1 TRBD1
CASSLMSGGGGAINTQYF TGTGCCAGCAGCTTAATGTCGGGCGGTGGGGGGGCCATAAATACGCAGTATTTT TRBJ2-3 - TRBV7-3 -
CASSKGFTLAGHFPYEQYF TGTGCCAGCAGCAAAGGATTTACGCTAGCGGGACATTTCCCCTACGAGCAGTACTTC TRBJ2-7 few TRBV21-1 -
CASSHPREGGGGETQYF TGTGCCAGCAGCCACCCCCGTGAGGGTGGGGGCGGCGAGACCCAGTACTTC TRBJ2-5 - TRBV9 -
CATTGLANTGELFF TGTGCCACCACAGGACTAGCTAACACCGGGGAGCTGTTTTTT TRBJ2-2 - TRBV15 TRBD2
CASSQDPSSGSYEQYF TGCGCCAGCAGCCAAGACCCCTCAAGTGGGAGCTACGAGCAGTACTTC TRBJ2-7 - TRBV4-1 -
CASSIGTGTEAFF TGCGCCAGCAGCATCGGGACAGGCACTGAAGCTTTCTTT TRBJ1-1 - TRBV5-1 TRBD1
CASSQDGGGDWETQYF TGCGCCAGCAGCCAAGATGGCGGGGGGGATTGGGAGACCCAGTACTTC TRBJ2-5 - TRBV4-1 TRBD2
CASSPRGQNTGELFF TGTGCCAGCAGCCCGCGTGGACAGAACACCGGGGAGCTGTTTTTT TRBJ2-2 - TRBV11-3 -
CASSQAPTGNYGYTF TGTGCCAGCAGCCAAGCCCCGACGGGGAACTATGGCTACACCTTC TRBJ1-2 few TRBV4-2 -
CASSASRTGVETQYF TGTGCCAGCAGTGCGTCGAGGACAGGGGTGGAGACCCAGTACTTC TRBJ2-5 few TRBV6-6 TRBD1
CASSAQTGGFNEQFF TGTGCCAGCAGTGCCCAGACAGGGGGTTTCAATGAGCAGTTCTTC TRBJ2-1 - TRBV6-1 TRBD1
CASSSPKEQGSGYTF TGTGCCAGCAGCTCCCCTAAAGAGCAGGGCAGTGGCTACACCTTC TRBJ1-2 - TRBV13 -
CASSLGLAGPAAKNIQYF TGTGCCAGCAGCCTGGGACTAGCGGGACCCGCAGCCAAAAACATTCAGTACTTC TRBJ2-4 - TRBV7-9 TRBD2
CASLGTGQFF TGTGCCAGCCTTGGGACTGGGCAGTTCTTC TRBJ2-1 few TRBV6-1 -
CASSLVSDRYYGYTF TGCGCCAGCAGCTTGGTATCCGACAGATACTATGGCTACACCTTC TRBJ1-2 - TRBV5-1 -
CASSALGGGGQPQHF TGTGCCAGCAGTGCCCTGGGGGGAGGGGGTCAGCCCCAGCATTTT TRBJ1-5 - TRBV27 -
CSVEDLSWGQHPYEQYF TGCAGCGTTGAAGATCTCAGTTGGGGACAGCACCCCTACGAGCAGTACTTC TRBJ2-7 - TRBV29-1 TRBD1
CASSLASGYNEQFF TGTGCCAGCAGTTTGGCTAGCGGCTACAATGAGCAGTTCTTC TRBJ2-1 once TRBV27 TRBD2
CASSDGSLSGNTIYF TGTGCCAGTTCCGACGGGAGTCTCTCTGGAAACACCATATATTTT TRBJ1-3 - TRBV19 -